The clone carrying this TCR beta chain was recorded many times. The data derive from a study of tumor-infiltrating lymphocytes in primary liver carcinoma. Germline DNA was also extracted, and blood RNA derived from unsorted whole blood. The CDR3 length is 15 residues. Germline CDR1 is MNHEY and CDR2 is SVGEGT. Trimming shortened V by 6 bases and J by 6 bases, and 20 bases separated the two germline ends. Making TCR beta cDNA involved around 540 ng total RNA and a constant-region primer. For TCR beta, libraries were produced by three nested multiplex PCR rounds using slightly modified ARM-PCR. Primers for the first two PCR rounds were TRBV1-TRBV30 forward primers and a C-beta reverse primer (about 11 cycles per round). Via MiXCR, TCRdb re-called the multiplex PCR reads, giving one row per CDR3 protein. The sample includes about 320,000 distinct CDR3 sequences, 50% to 70% of them seen just once.

The J gene is TRBJ1-1, the V gene TRBV6-2 or TRBV6-3, with D hard to call. The sequenced sample was peripheral blood. The TCR comes from a man aged 35 to 55 with primary liver carcinoma and hepatitis B virus infection. For the CDR3, the DNA is TGTGCCAGCAGCCAAACGAGGAAAAGACTTGCTGAAGCTTTCTTT. It encodes CASSQTRKRLAEAFF.